This TCR beta chain was identified during a study of beta chain features in type 1 diabetes. Purity above 98% was achieved in all sorted populations. All of the isolated RNA was reverse transcribed, so expressed TCRB transcripts were sequenced. Clones were sequenced by immunoSEQ multiplex PCR, and TCRdb holds only the in-frame ones, with some missing. The table has about 150,000 clones, roughly 11% seen once. Germline CDR1 and CDR2: MDHEN and SYDVKM. This CDR3 comprises 15 residues. V lost 2 bases to trimming and J lost 7 bases; unmatched junction nucleotides: 7. This clone came up a few times. This clonotype was sampled from a man aged 18 to 30 in good health. The chain is built from TRBV28 and TRBJ2-3; 9 nucleotides line up with TRBD2. The sample was central memory CD4+ T cells from blood. CDR3 loop: CASSLSGRIMNTQYF. CDR3 nucleotide sequence: TGTGCCAGCAGTTTAAGCGGGAGGATTATGAATACGCAGTATTTT. The variable domain in full, with the rest retrieved from reference TRBV28 and TRBJ2-3, is DVKVTQSSRYLVKRTGEKVFLECVQDMDHENMFWYRQDPGLGLRLIYFSYDVKMKEKGDIPEGYSVSREKKERFSLILESASTNQTSMYLCASSLSGRIMNTQYFGPGTRLTVL.